The rows below give T cell receptor beta chains drawn from one sample of a study of T-cell reconstitution after alpha-beta-depleted transplantation in children. MiXCR, applied by TCRdb to the PCR reads, yields one record per CDR3 protein. Of about 980,000 distinct CDR3 sequences listed, roughly 31% are singletons. The sample here was PBMCs, mostly from graft donor cells, taken 360 days after TCRalphabeta/CD19-depleted stem cell transplant. All receptors derive from a boy younger than two who had a stem cell transplant for SCID, so the T cells may come from the graft donor. Both conserved end residues are trimmed from each CDR3. Each record gives: clone size, J gene, V gene, CDR3 length, CDR3 protein. Clone size is shown for a subset of rows, as once, few, many or a class of expanded clone.

few	TRBJ1-1	TRBV20-1	11	SAPGQGRTEAF
many	TRBJ2-1	TRBV7-8	13	ASSPPGLAGGEQF
.	TRBJ2-4	TRBV15	15	ATSRDLWTGGENIQY
few	TRBJ2-3	TRBV6-5	15	ASSYVRTSGSADTQY
.	TRBJ2-3	TRBV5-1	13	ASSLTGGLGDTQY
.	TRBJ2-2	TRBV10-1	10	ASSDPAGELF
few	TRBJ2-1	TRBV6-1	14	ASSRDQGALGNEQF
.	TRBJ1-1	TRBV5-1	13	ASRDGQTMNTEAF
few	TRBJ1-1	TRBV5-1	13	ASSPGQRWDTEAF
.	TRBJ1-6	TRBV2	8	ASSAVAAY
few	TRBJ2-4	TRBV27	12	ASSMGGPKNIQY
few	TRBJ1-5	TRBV28	8	ASSYQPQH
.	TRBJ2-7	TRBV6-5	12	ASSFGQGGLGKT
few	TRBJ2-1	TRBV10-3	18	AISESIPAALEKSYNEQF
many	TRBJ2-7	TRBV29-1	9	SVPGNDEQY
.	TRBJ2-2	TRBV3-1	13	ASSPWDAITGELF
few	TRBJ1-5	TRBV12-3/TRBV12-4	11	ASTPGSNQPQH
few	TRBJ2-3	TRBV11-2	13	ASSQQIHSTDTQY
.	TRBJ1-4	TRBV20-1	12	SAQGQDSNEKLF
few	TRBJ1-2	TRBV3-1	14	ASSQGAGIANYGYT
.	TRBJ2-3	TRBV4-3	15	ASSQEWRGGRTDTQY
.	TRBJ2-7	TRBV3-1	9	ASRPPYEQY
few	TRBJ2-1	TRBV29-1	14	SVEARRASQDNEQF
.	TRBJ2-2	TRBV20-1	12	SARKRGVTGELF
.	TRBJ1-1	TRBV12-3/TRBV12-4	12	ASSLDGVITEAF
.	TRBJ1-6	TRBV3-1	14	ASSQRTGTRNSPLH
.	TRBJ2-1	TRBV5-1	14	ASSLISAGGYNEQF
.	TRBJ2-7	TRBV20-1	14	SARERGQGLPYEQY
.	TRBJ2-7	TRBV4-2	16	ASSQDKGGTSHNYEQY
.	TRBJ1-4	TRBV6-1	12	ASSVIGWGEKLF
few	TRBJ2-2	TRBV5-1	14	ASSPLGRGAIGELF
many	TRBJ1-1	TRBV7-8	11	ASSLGWNTEAF
.	TRBJ2-4	TRBV5-1	15	ASSLMGLADAKNIQY
.	TRBJ2-2	TRBV18	13	ASSPWVANTGELF
.	TRBJ2-7	TRBV5-1	11	ASSLVLGAEQY
.	TRBJ2-5	TRBV20-1	13	SATPNRVVGETQY
.	TRBJ2-1	TRBV10-3	11	AISEPPSDEQF